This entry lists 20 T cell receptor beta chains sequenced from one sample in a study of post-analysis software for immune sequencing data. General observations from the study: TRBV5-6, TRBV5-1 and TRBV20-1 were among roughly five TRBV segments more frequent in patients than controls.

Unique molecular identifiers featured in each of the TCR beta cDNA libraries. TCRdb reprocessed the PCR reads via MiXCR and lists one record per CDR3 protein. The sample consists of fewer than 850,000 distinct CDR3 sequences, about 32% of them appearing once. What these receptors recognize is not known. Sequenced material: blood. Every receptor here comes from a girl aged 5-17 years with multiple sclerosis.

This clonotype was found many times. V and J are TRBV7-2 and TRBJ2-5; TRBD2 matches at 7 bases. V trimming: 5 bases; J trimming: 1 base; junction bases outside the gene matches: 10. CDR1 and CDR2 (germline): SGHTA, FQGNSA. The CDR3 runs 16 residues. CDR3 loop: CASSIIAGLLQETQYF. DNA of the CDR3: TGTGCCAGCAGCATCATAGCGGGCCTACTCCAAGAGACCCAGTACTTC.

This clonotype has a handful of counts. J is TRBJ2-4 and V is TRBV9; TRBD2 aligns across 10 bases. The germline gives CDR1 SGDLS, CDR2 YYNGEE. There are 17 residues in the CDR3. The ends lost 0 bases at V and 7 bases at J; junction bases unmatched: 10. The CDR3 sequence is CASSVGSGGARENIQYF. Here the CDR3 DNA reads TGTGCCAGCAGCGTAGGAAGCGGGGGGGCCCGGGAGAACATTCAGTACTTC.

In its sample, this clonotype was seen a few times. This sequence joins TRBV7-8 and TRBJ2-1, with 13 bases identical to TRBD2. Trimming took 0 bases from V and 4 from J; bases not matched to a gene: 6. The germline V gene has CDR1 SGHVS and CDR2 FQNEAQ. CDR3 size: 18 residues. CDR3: CASSLAGTSGEKYNEQFF. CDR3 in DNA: TGTGCCAGCAGCTTAGCCGGGACTAGCGGGGAGAAATACAATGAGCAGTTCTTC.

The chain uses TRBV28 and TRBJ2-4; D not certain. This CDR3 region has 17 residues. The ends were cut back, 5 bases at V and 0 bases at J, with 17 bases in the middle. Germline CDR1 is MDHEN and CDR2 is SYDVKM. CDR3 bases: TGTGCCAGCAGTCAACGGGTACGGCAACTAGCCAAAAACATTCAGTACTTC. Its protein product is CASSQRVRQLAKNIQYF.

Written as DNA, the CDR3 is TGTGCCAGCTCACCGATGACAGAAGAGACCCAGTACTTC. Its translation: CASSPMTEETQYF. The rearrangement joins TRBV18 to TRBJ2-5; possible D gene TRBD1, 5 bases. The CDR3 extends over 13 amino acids. The germline V and J ends were trimmed by 3 bases and 3 bases, with 8 bases remaining between them. Germline V gives CDR1 KGHSH, CDR2 LQKENI.

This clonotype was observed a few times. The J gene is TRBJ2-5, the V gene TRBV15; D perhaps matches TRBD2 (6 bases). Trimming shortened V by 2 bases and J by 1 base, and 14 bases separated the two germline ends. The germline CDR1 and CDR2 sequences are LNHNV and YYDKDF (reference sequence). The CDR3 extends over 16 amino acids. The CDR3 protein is CATSRRLAEIQETQYF. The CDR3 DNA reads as TGTGCCACCAGCAGACGATTAGCGGAGATCCAAGAGACCCAGTACTTC.

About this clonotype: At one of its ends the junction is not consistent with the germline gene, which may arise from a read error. The DNA for the CDR3 is TGTGCCAGCAGTTATCTGGTGAAACAGGGACCTACCTACAATGGGCAGTTCTTC. This gives the protein CASSYLVKQGPTYNGQFF. The V gene is TRBV6-5, the J gene TRBJ2-1; D possibly corresponds to TRBD1 (6 bases). The CDR3 is 18 residues long. Germline CDR1 reads MNHEY; CDR2 reads SVGAGI.

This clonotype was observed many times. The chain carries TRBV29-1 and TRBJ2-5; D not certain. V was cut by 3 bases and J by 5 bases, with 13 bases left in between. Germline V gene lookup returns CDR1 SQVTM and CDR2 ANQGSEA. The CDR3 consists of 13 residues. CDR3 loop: CSVDGGVGETQYF. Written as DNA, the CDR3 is TGCAGCGTTGATGGTGGCGTAGGCGAGACCCAGTACTTC.

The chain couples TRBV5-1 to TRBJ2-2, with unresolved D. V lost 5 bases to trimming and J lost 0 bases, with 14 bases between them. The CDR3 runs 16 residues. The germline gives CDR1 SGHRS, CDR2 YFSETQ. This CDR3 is CASRAQDLPNTGELFF. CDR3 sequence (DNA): TGCGCCAGCAGAGCCCAGGACCTACCGAACACCGGGGAGCTGTTTTTT.

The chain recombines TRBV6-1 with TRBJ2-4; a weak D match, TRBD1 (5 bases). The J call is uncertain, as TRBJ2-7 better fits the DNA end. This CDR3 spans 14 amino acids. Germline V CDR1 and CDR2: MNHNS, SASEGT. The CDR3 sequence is CASRATVSSYEQYF. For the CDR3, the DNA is TGTGCCAGCAGGGCGACAGTCAGCTCCTACGAGCAGTACTTC.

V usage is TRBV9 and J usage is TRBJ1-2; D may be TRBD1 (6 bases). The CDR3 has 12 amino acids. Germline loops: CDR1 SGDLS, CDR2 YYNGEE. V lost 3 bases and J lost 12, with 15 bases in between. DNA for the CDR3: TGTGCCAGCAGCGCTGGCAGGGGAGGTCACACCTTC. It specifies CASSAGRGGHTF.

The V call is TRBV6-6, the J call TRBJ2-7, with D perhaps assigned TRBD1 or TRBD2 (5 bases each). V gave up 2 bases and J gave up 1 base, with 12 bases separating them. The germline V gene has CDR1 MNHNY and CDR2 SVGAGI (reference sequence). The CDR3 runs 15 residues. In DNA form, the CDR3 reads TGTGCCAGCAGTTACAGTTCAGAGGGGTCCTACGAGCAGTACTTC. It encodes CASSYSSEGSYEQYF.

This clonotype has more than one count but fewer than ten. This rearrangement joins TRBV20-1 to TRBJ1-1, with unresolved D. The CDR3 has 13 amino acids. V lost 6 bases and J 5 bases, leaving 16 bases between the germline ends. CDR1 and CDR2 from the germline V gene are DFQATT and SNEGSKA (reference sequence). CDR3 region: CSAPRRGWTEAFF. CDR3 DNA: TGCAGTGCCCCAAGACGCGGGTGGACTGAAGCTTTCTTT.

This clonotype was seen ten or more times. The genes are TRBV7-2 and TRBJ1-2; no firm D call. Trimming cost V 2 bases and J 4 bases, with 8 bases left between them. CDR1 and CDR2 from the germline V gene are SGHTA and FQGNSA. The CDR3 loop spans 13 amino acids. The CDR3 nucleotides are TGTGCCAGCAGCTTAATGGAGACCTATGGCTACACCTTC. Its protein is CASSLMETYGYTF.

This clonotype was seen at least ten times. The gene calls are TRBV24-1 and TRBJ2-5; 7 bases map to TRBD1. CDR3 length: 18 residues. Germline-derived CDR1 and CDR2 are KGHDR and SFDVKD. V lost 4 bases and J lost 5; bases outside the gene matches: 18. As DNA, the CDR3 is TGTGCCACCAGTGAGCCTGGAAGCCGGGACAGTAGAAGGGAGACCCAGTACTTC. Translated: CATSEPGSRDSRRETQYF.

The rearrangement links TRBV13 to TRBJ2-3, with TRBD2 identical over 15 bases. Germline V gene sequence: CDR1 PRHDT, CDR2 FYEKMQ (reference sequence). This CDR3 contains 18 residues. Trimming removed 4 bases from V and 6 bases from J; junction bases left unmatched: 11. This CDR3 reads CASSYGTSGGINWDTQYF. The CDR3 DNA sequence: TGTGCCAGCAGCTACGGGACTAGCGGGGGGATCAACTGGGATACGCAGTATTTT.

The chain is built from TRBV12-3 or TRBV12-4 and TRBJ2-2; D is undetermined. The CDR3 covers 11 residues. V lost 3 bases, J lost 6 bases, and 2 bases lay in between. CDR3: CASSFAGELFF. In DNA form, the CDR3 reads TGTGCCAGCAGTTTTGCCGGGGAGCTGTTTTTT.

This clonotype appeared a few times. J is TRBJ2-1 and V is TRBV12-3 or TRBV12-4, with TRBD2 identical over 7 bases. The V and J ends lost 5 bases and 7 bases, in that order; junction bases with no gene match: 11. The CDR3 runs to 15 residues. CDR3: CASSGVGGGRNEQFF. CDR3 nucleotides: TGTGCCAGCAGTGGGGTTGGGGGGGGTAGGAATGAGCAGTTCTTC.

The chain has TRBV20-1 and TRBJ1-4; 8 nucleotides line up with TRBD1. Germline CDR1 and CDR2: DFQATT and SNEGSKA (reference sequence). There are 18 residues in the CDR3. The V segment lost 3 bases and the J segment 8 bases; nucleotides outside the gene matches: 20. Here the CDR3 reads CSARPFWAGGAREEKLFF. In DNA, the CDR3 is TGCAGTGCTAGGCCGTTTTGGGCAGGGGGCGCGAGAGAGGAAAAACTGTTTTTT.

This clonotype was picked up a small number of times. DNA of the CDR3: TGTGCCAGCACCCTTTACATCGGGGGACAGGGGGGCAATTCACCCCTCCACTTT. Its translation is CASTLYIGGQGGNSPLHF. The chain employs TRBV12-3 or TRBV12-4 and TRBJ1-6, with 11 bases fitting TRBD1. Trimming took 7 bases from V and 7 from J; bases not matched to a gene: 15. CDR3 size: 18 residues.